These 20 T cell receptor beta chains originate from one sample sequenced in a study of sequential checkpoint blockade in melanoma (dated by TCRdb to the late 2010s). The library was generated by the immunoSEQ multiplex PCR assay. Not all clones reach the TCRdb copy of this immuneACCESS table, which keeps in-frame sequences only. Checked studies attribute under half of the gap to unresolved V genes and leave the rest unexplained. The sample table records 13,000 or so clones; about 78% of these occur just once. Of the sample, approximately 32% is held by the ten largest clones. Explained via the paper, the treatment or condition label denotes: randomized to nivolumab then ipilimumab (arm A) or the reverse (arm B). The source material was CD8+ T cells sorted from blood (inferred from file names), sampled from a patient given nivolumab and ipilimumab in sequence. The receptor set was obtained from a human donor with melanoma.

The J gene is TRBJ2-5, the V gene TRBV5-6; a possible D gene is TRBD2 (6 bases). CDR1 is SGHDT and CDR2 is YYEEEE in the germline V gene. V dropped 1 base and J dropped 5 bases, with 9 bases sitting between them. The CDR3 spans 13 residues. DNA of the CDR3: TGTGCCAGCAGCTTGCGGGGGTTCGAGACCCAGTACTTC. Protein sequence: CASSLRGFETQYF.

This clone was seen a few times. The rearrangement joins TRBV10-2 to TRBJ2-7, with TRBD2 matching 9 bases. J was trimmed by 2 bases and V by 6 bases; bases with no gene match: 8. Per germline, CDR1 WSHSY and CDR2 SAAADI. This CDR3 contains 15 residues. In DNA form, the CDR3 reads TGCGCCAGCAGGGGTAGCGGGGGCCTTACCTACGAGCAGTACTTC. It encodes CASRGSGGLTYEQYF.

The chain has TRBV7-8 and TRBJ1-2; a weak D match, TRBD1 (6 bases). CDR1 is SGHVS and CDR2 is FQNEAQ in the germline V gene. The V and J ends lost 4 bases and 7 bases respectively, with 22 bases between them. The CDR3 length is 16 residues. CDR3 coding DNA: TGTGCCAGCAGCTCCCGGTTGTCGGGGGGCGAGGTTGGCTACACCTTC. This gives the protein CASSSRLSGGEVGYTF.

The sample holds a few counts of this clone. The chain recombines TRBV30 with TRBJ2-7, with 10 positions matching TRBD2. V lost 5 bases, J lost 3 bases, and 13 bases stayed unmatched. Germline CDR1 reads GTSNPN; CDR2 reads SVGIG (reference sequence). The CDR3 is 16 residues long. The CDR3 DNA follows: TGTGCCTGGGGGACCCCCAGCGGGAGGGCCGGCTACGAGCAGTACTTC. Protein product: CAWGTPSGRAGYEQYF.

This clone occurred a few times. The genes are TRBV27 and TRBJ1-6, with TRBD1 identical over 7 bases. In germline, CDR1 is MNHEY, CDR2 SMNVEV (reference sequence). Trimming removed 0 bases from V and 10 bases from J; junction bases left unmatched: 9. This CDR3 region has 16 residues. CDR3 region: CASSLSSTGKDSPLHF. CDR3 nucleotide sequence: TGTGCCAGCAGTTTATCGTCGACAGGGAAGGACTCACCCCTCCACTTT.

A few counts support this clone. V gene TRBV5-1 combines with J gene TRBJ2-7, with 8 positions matching TRBD1. J lost 2 bases, V lost 2 bases, and 6 bases had no gene match. The CDR3 has 15 amino acids. Germline CDR1 is SGHRS and CDR2 is YFSETQ. The chain's CDR3 is CASSFVGQGAYEQYF. CDR3 DNA sequence: TGCGCCAGCAGCTTCGTTGGACAGGGTGCCTACGAGCAGTACTTC.

By frequency in the sample, this clone is medium-sized. The rearrangement joins TRBV21-1 to TRBJ1-2; no DNA check was done on the table's D call, TRBD1. TRBV21-1 is noted as a pseudogene. This CDR3 is built from 14 residues. This CDR3 reads CASSKLGQIYGYTF. The CDR3 coding sequence is TGTGCCAGCAGCAAGCTAGGACAGATCTATGGCTACACCTTC.

The J gene is TRBJ2-1, the V gene TRBV4-3; 15 bases map to TRBD2. V gave up 1 base and J gave up 9 bases; unmatched junction bases: 7. The CDR3 runs 17 residues. CDR1 LGHNA and CDR2 YSLEER come from the germline V gene. The CDR3 here is CASSQGTSGRAAGEQFF. Written as DNA, the CDR3 is TGCGCCAGCAGCCAAGGGACTAGCGGGAGGGCCGCCGGTGAGCAGTTCTTC.

The J gene is TRBJ1-4, the V gene TRBV2; no clear D. V was clipped by 6 bases and J by 3 bases, with 17 bases between them. Germline V lookup: CDR1 SNHLY, CDR2 FYNNEI. The CDR3 consists of 16 residues. The CDR3 spells CASSEGGHWPNEKLFF. The CDR3 bases are TGTGCCAGCAGCGAGGGCGGGCACTGGCCTAATGAAAAACTGTTTTTT.

The J gene is TRBJ2-6, the V gene TRBV5-1; TRBD1 is a possible D gene (6 bases). The germline CDR1 and CDR2 sequences are SGHRS and YFSETQ. Trimming took off 4 bases at V and 0 bases at J, with 17 bases between the two ends. The CDR3 is made up of 18 amino acids. The CDR3 protein is CASSAPGTDSSGANVLTF. The CDR3 DNA reads TGCGCCAGCAGCGCCCCCGGGACGGACAGCTCTGGGGCCAACGTCCTGACTTTC.

The V and J genes are TRBV9 and TRBJ1-2, with 7 bases matching TRBD1. The CDR3 length is 15 residues. The germline CDR1 and CDR2 sequences are SGDLS and YYNGEE. Germline trimming cut 3 bases from V and 4 bases from J; bases unmatched to any gene: 9. CDR3 residues: CASSGGTELGYGYTF. CDR3 sequence (DNA): TGTGCCAGCAGCGGGGGGACAGAGCTTGGCTATGGCTACACCTTC.

CDR3 sequence reads: CASTAGGFRDTQYF. The CDR3 DNA reads TGTGCCAGCACCGCGGGGGGGTTCCGGGATACGCAGTATTTT. The V call is TRBV25-1, the J call TRBJ2-3, with 9 bases matching TRBD2. Germline V lookup: CDR1 MGHDK, CDR2 SYGVNS. V gave up 7 bases and J gave up 6 bases; unmatched junction bases: 8. The CDR3 length is 14 residues. Filled out from reference TRBV25-1 and TRBJ2-3, the complete variable domain reads EADIYQTPRYLVIGTGKKITLECSQTMGHDKMYWYQQDPGMELHLIHYSYGVNSTEKGDLSSESTVSRIRTEHFPLTLESARPSHTSQYLCASTAGGFRDTQYFGPGTRLTVL.

V is TRBV6-5 and J is TRBJ1-1; a possible D gene is TRBD1 (6 bases). Germline V lookup: CDR1 MNHEY, CDR2 SVGAGI. With 0 bases removed from V and 6 bases from J, the gap between germline ends came to 14 bases. The CDR3 loop spans 15 amino acids. The CDR3 spells CASSYSQGPRAEAFF. The DNA for the CDR3 is TGTGCCAGCAGTTACTCTCAGGGGCCGCGGGCTGAAGCTTTCTTT.

V usage is TRBV5-1 and J usage is TRBJ1-1; possibly TRBD1 for D (5 bases). Trimming shortened V by 4 bases and J by 2 bases, and 9 bases separated the two germline ends. Germline V gene sequence: CDR1 SGHRS, CDR2 YFSETQ. The CDR3 extends over 13 amino acids. The CDR3 nucleotides are TGCGCCAGCAGCCCAGGGCCTAACACTGAAGCTTTCTTT. Translating gives CASSPGPNTEAFF.

This chain links TRBV9 with TRBJ2-3, with a tentative D call TRBD2 (7 bases). Germline CDR1 and CDR2: SGDLS and YYNGEE. The CDR3 is 15 amino acids. The germline V and J ends were trimmed by 2 bases and 0 bases, with 10 bases remaining between them. CDR3 in amino acids: CASSVGGLSTDTQYF. The DNA of the CDR3 is TGTGCCAGCAGCGTGGGGGGGCTTAGCACAGATACGCAGTATTTT.

The J gene is TRBJ2-2, the V gene TRBV2, with D tentatively TRBD2 (5 bases). There are 17 residues in the CDR3. Trimming left V 6 bases short and J 1 base short, with 18 bases between. Germline CDR1 SNHLY, CDR2 FYNNEI. CDR3 in amino acids: CASRGPADLLNTGELFF. Written as DNA, the CDR3 is TGTGCCAGCAGAGGCCCTGCGGACTTGCTGAACACCGGGGAGCTGTTTTTT.

This clone was observed a handful of times. The chain is built from TRBV11-3 and TRBJ2-1; a weak D match, TRBD2 (6 bases). This CDR3 has 11 residues. V lost 8 bases to trimming and J lost 9 bases, with 11 bases between them. In germline, CDR1 is SGHNT, CDR2 YENEEA. CDR3 coding DNA: TGTGCCAGCTCGGAGGGCTTTGAGCAGTTCTTC. Amino acids: CASSEGFEQFF.

About this clone: The same CDR3 can be traced to other DNA sequences in this sample. The J gene is TRBJ2-7, the V gene TRBV11-2, with D unclear. The germline V and J ends were trimmed by 5 bases and 3 bases, with 5 bases remaining between them. The CDR3 loop spans 11 amino acids. Germline V gives CDR1 SGHAT, CDR2 FQNNGV. The CDR3 loop is CASSLYYEQYF. The CDR3 bases are TGTGCCAGCAGCCTATACTACGAGCAGTACTTC.

The V and J genes are TRBV7-2 and TRBJ2-1; 11 nucleotides line up with TRBD2. V lost 5 bases to trimming and J lost 3 bases; unmatched junction nucleotides: 3. The germline V gene has CDR1 SGHTA and CDR2 FQGNSA. The CDR3 totals 15 residues. The CDR3 bases are TGTGCCAGCAGCCCACTAGCGGGGGACTACAATGAGCAGTTCTTC. Protein sequence: CASSPLAGDYNEQFF.

The rearrangement joins TRBV7-6 to TRBJ1-1; 9 bases align to TRBD1. The V gene's germline CDR1 is SGHVS and CDR2 FNYEAQ. The CDR3 consists of 16 residues. Trimming cost V 6 bases and J 1 base; bases outside gene matches: 9. CDR3 sequence reads: CASSVNRGPPNTEAFF. The CDR3 nucleotides are TGTGCCAGCAGTGTGAACAGGGGGCCCCCGAACACTGAAGCTTTCTTT.